The clone carrying this T cell receptor beta chain has only one observation. The assay was immunoSEQ multiplex PCR, and TCRdb's table has in-frame clones only and misses some. The data hold approximately 150,000 clones, with roughly 88% observed a single time. Germline V gene lookup returns CDR1 MNHEY and CDR2 SVGAGI. V lost 6 bases to trimming and J lost 3 bases, with 12 bases between them. The CDR3 is made up of 13 amino acids. This sample is drawn from a study of control samples from healthy donors and cancer patients. The receptor comes from a man aged 18 to 35 in good health. The chain is built from TRBV6-5 and TRBJ2-7; D is possibly TRBD1 (6 bases). The sample consisted of blood. The CDR3 sequence is CASSPGAVYEQYF. The DNA of the CDR3 is TGTGCCAGCAGCCCAGGGGCGGTCTACGAGCAGTACTTC.